This T cell receptor beta chain is drawn from a study of T cell responses to AZD1222 COVID-19 vaccine. A note on this clone: Its antigen is unknown.

Libraries were prepared by immunoSEQ multiplex PCR; TCRdb keeps only in-frame clonotypes and omits some of them. Of 84,000 or so clones in the sample, 70% to 90% were seen once. Deletions cut 0 bases from V and 0 bases from J, with 9 bases between. CDR1 is LGHNT and CDR2 is FRNRAP in the germline V gene. The CDR3 is made up of 15 amino acids. General study findings and limits: The span of vaccine-associated CD4 TCRs extended across spike, with dominance at 160-218 and 743-854. The donor cohort was predominantly white British with a female majority, and clonal diversity may have been underestimated. Nearly half of spike-specific TCRs reportedly go after variant regions that carry no mutations.

The sequenced sample was peripheral blood, obtained on day 0 of AZD1222 vaccination. This receptor was taken from an adult in good health. The chain carries TRBV12-5 and TRBJ2-7; D unclear. The CDR3 is CASGLVQGSSYEQYF. Here the CDR3 DNA reads TGTGCTAGTGGTTTGGTACAAGGAAGCTCCTACGAGCAGTACTTC.